Below, 3 T cell receptor beta chains from the same sample are listed, as sequenced in a study of blood T cell repertoires in COVID-19. Using immunoSEQ multiplex PCR, the repertoire was profiled, and TCRdb retains in-frame clones only, with some absent. The sample records under 150,000 clones, 84% being singletons. Sequenced: PBMCs or T cells enriched from blood (not recorded which). The receptors shown here come from a woman between 50 and 59 years old who had been exposed to COVID-19.

The chain links TRBV9 to TRBJ2-3; possibly TRBD2 for D (6 bases). CDR1 is SGDLS and CDR2 is YYNGEE in the germline V gene. This CDR3 contains 13 residues. Trimming stripped 4 bases from V and 4 bases from J, with 10 bases between. The CDR3 reads CASSRRAADTQYF. CDR3 sequence (DNA): TGTGCCAGCAGCCGGAGGGCGGCAGATACGCAGTATTTT.

The genes are TRBV6-5 and TRBJ1-2, with D perhaps TRBD1 (5 bases). The V end lost 7 bases, the J end lost 10 bases, and 16 bases lay between the germline ends. Per germline, CDR1 MNHEY and CDR2 SVGAGI. The CDR3 spans 12 residues. CDR3: CASTIGEGLYTF. As DNA, the CDR3 is TGTGCCAGCACCATAGGGGAGGGCCTCTACACCTTC.

The V and J genes are TRBV6-2 or TRBV6-3 and TRBJ2-1; 8 nucleotides align to TRBD2. The trim removed 6 bases at V and 9 bases at J, leaving 13 bases unmatched. The CDR3 extends over 15 amino acids. Per the germline V gene, CDR1 is MNHEY and CDR2 is SVGEGT. CDR3 sequence (DNA): TGTGCCAGCAGCACCCCCGGGGGGGCGTTGGGTGAGCAGTTCTTC. Residues: CASSTPGGALGEQFF.